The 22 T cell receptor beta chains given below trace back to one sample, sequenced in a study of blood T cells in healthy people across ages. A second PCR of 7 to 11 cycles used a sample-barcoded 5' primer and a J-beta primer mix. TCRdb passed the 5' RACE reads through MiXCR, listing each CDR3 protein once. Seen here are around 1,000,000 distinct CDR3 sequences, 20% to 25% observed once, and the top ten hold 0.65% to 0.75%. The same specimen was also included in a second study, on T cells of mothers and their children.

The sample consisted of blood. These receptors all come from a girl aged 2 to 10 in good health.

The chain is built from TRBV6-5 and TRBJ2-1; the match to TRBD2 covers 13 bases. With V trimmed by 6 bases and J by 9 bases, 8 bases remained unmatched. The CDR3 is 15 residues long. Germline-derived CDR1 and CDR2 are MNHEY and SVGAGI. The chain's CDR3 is CASSLTSGGASEQFF. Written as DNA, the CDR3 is TGTGCCAGCAGCCTAACTAGCGGGGGGGCAAGTGAGCAGTTCTTC.

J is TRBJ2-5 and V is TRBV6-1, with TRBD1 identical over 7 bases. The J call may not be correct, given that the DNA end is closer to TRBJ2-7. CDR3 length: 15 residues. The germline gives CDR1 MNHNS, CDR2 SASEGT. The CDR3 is CASSVDRDRLYEQYF. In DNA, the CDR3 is TGTGCCAGCAGTGTAGACCGGGACAGACTCTACGAGCAGTACTTC.

The CDR3 DNA reads TGTGCCAGCAGTGGGGACAGGGGTTCCGAGCAGTACTTC. Amino acid sequence: CASSGDRGSEQYF. V usage is TRBV28 and J usage is TRBJ2-7, with TRBD1 matching over 10 bases. The J segment lost 6 bases and the V segment lost 5 bases, leaving 4 bases of the junction unmatched. The germline CDR1 and CDR2 sequences are MDHEN and SYDVKM. This CDR3 contains 13 residues.

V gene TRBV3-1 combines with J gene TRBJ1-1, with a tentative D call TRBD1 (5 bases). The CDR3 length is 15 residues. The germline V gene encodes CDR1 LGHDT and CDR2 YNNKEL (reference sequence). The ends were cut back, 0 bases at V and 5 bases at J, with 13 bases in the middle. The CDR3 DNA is TGTGCCAGCAGCCAAGAAGGTGGGGGTAGGACTGAAGCTTTCTTT. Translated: CASSQEGGGRTEAFF. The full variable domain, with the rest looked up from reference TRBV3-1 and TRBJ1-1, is DTAVSQTPKYLVTQMGNDKSIKCEQNLGHDTMYWYKQDSKKFLKIMFSYNNKELIINETVPNRFSPKSPDKAHLNLHINSLELGDSAVYFCASSQEGGGRTEAFFGQGTRLTVV.

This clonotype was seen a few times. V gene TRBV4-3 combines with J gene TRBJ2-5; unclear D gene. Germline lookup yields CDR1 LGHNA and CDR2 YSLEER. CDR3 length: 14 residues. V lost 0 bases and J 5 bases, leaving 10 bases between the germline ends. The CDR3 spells CASSQDRIGETQYF. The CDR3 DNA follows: TGCGCCAGCAGCCAAGATAGGATCGGTGAGACCCAGTACTTC.

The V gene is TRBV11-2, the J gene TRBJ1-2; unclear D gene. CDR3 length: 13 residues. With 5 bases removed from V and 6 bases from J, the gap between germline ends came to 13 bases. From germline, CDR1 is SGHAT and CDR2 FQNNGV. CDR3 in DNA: TGTGCCAGCAGCCCCACTGGCCGGCATGGCTACACCTTC. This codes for CASSPTGRHGYTF.

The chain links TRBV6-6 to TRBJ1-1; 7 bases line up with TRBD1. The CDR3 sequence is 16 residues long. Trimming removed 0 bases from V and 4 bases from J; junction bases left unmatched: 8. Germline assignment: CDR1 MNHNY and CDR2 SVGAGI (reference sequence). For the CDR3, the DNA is TGTGCCAGCAGTTACTCGAGGGTCCCAGGGGGCACTGAAGCTTTCTTT. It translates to CASSYSRVPGGTEAFF.

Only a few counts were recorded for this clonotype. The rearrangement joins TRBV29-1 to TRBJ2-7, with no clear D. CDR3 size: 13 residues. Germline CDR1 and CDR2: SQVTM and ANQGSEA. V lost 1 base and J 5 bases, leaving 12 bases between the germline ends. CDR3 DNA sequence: TGCAGCGTTGAAGCGCTCCTGGGCAACGAGCAGTACTTC. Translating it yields CSVEALLGNEQYF.

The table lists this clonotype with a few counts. Written as DNA, the CDR3 is TGTGCCACCAGCAGACACGCCGGCCAAGAGACCCAGTACTTC. Its translation: CATSRHAGQETQYF. The chain joins TRBV15 to TRBJ2-5; D not resolved. The CDR3 runs 14 residues. Trimming took off 2 bases at V and 1 base at J, with 8 bases between the two ends. Germline V gives CDR1 LNHNV, CDR2 YYDKDF (reference sequence). The full variable domain, with the rest looked up from reference TRBV15 and TRBJ2-5, is DAMVIQNPRYQVTQFGKPVTLSCSQTLNHNVMYWYQQKSSQAPKLLFHYYDKDFNNEADTPDNFQSRRPNTSFCFLDIRSPGLGDTAMYLCATSRHAGQETQYFGPGTRLLVL.

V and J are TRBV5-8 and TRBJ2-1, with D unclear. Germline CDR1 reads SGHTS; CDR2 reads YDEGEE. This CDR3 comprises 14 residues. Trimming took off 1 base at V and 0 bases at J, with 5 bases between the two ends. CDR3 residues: CASSLHISYNEQFF. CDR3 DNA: TGTGCCAGCAGCTTGCACATCTCCTACAATGAGCAGTTCTTC.

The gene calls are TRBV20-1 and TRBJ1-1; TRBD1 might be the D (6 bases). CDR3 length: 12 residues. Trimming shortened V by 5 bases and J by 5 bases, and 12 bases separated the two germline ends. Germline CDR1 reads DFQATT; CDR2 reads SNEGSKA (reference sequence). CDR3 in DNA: TGCAGTGCTGAGGGGGTGGGGACTGAAGCTTTCTTT. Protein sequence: CSAEGVGTEAFF.

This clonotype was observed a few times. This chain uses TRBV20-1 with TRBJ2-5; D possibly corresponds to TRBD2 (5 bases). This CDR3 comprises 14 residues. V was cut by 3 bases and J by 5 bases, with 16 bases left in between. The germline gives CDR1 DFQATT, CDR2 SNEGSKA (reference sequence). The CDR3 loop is CSARGSDGTETQYF. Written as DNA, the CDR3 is TGCAGTGCTAGGGGGAGTGATGGTACGGAGACCCAGTACTTC.

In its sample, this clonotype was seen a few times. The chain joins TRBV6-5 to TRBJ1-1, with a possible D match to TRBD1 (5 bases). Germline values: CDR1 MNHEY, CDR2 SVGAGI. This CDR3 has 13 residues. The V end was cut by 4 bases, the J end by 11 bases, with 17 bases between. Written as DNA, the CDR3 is TGTGCCAGCAGTTCCCCCGGGGCCCAGGGTGCTTTCTTT. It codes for CASSSPGAQGAFF.

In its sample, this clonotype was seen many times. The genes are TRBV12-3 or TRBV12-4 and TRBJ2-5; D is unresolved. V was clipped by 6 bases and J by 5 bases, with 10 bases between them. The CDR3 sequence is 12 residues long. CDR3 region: CASSSLRETQYF. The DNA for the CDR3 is TGTGCCAGCAGCTCTCTGCGGGAGACCCAGTACTTC.

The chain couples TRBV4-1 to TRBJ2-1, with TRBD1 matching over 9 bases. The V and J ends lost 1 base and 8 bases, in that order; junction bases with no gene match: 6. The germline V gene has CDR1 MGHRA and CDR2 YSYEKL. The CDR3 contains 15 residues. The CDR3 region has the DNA TGCGCCAGCAGCCAAGGGGACAGGGAAGTCGATGAGCAGTTCTTC. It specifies CASSQGDREVDEQFF.

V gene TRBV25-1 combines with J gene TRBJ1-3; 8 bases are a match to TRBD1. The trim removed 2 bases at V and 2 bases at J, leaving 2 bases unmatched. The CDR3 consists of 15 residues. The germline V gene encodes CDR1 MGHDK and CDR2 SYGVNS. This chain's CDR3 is CASSELDRAGNTIYF. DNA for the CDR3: TGTGCCAGCAGTGAACTGGACAGGGCTGGAAACACCATATATTTT. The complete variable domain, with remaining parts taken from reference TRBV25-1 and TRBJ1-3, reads EADIYQTPRYLVIGTGKKITLECSQTMGHDKMYWYQQDPGMELHLIHYSYGVNSTEKGDLSSESTVSRIRTEHFPLTLESARPSHTSQYLCASSELDRAGNTIYFGEGSWLTVV.

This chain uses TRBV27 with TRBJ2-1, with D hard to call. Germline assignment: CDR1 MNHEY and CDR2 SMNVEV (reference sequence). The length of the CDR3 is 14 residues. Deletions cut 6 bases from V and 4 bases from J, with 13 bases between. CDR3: CASSRDNEYNEQFF. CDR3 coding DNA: TGTGCCAGCAGCAGAGACAACGAATACAATGAGCAGTTCTTC.

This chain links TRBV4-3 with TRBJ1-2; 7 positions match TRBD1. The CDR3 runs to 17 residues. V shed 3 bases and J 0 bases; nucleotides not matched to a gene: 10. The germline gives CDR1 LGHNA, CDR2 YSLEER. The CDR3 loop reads CASSQDFTGAANYGYTF. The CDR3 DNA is TGCGCCAGCAGCCAGGACTTCACAGGGGCCGCTAACTATGGCTACACCTTC.

This CDR3 reads CSADTGVEQFF. The CDR3 region has the DNA TGCAGTGCTGATACAGGGGTTGAGCAGTTCTTC. The chain carries TRBV20-1 and TRBJ2-1; 7 positions match TRBD1. Germline V CDR1 and CDR2: DFQATT, SNEGSKA (reference sequence). V was pared by 5 bases and J by 9 bases, with 4 bases of the junction left unmatched. This CDR3 has 11 residues.

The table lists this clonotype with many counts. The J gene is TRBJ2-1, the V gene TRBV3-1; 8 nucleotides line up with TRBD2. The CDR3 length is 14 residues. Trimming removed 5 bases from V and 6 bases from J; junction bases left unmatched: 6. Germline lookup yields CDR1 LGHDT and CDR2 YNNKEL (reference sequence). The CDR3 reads CASSLLTSGNEQFF. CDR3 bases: TGTGCCAGCAGCTTATTAACTAGCGGCAATGAGCAGTTCTTC.

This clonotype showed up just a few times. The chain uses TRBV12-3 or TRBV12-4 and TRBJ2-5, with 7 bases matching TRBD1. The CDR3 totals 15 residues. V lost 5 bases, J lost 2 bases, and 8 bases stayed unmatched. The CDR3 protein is CASSRQGTGQETQYF. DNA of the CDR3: TGTGCCAGCAGTCGACAGGGAACGGGGCAAGAGACCCAGTACTTC.

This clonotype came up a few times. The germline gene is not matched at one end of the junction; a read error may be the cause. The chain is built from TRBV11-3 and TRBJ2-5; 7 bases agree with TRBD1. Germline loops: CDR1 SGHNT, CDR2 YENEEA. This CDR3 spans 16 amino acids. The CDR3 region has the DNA TGTGCCAGCAGCTTAGGCGAAGGGGGCCGGGAAGAGACCCAGTGCTTC. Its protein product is CASSLGEGGREETQCF.